The rows below give T cell receptor beta chains drawn from one sample of a study of cytomegalovirus exposure and HLA in healthy donors. TCRdb's table, derived via immunoSEQ multiplex PCR, lists solely in-frame clones and lacks some. The table lists approximately 170,000 clones, 75% to 90% of them singletons. The sequenced material came from PBMCs. These receptors were taken from a man in his fifties in good health and CMV-seropositive. CDR3s include the opening cysteine and the closing phenylalanine or tryptophan. The D gene is left open where the match is weak. A row's size may be missing; if present it is once, few, many or a size class.

CASRLYNEQFF TGTGCCAGCAGACTCTACAATGAGCAGTTCTTC . TRBJ2-1 TRBV7-9 .
CASSLEIAPGADTQYF TGTGCCAGCAGCTTAGAGATAGCCCCGGGTGCAGATACGCAGTATTTT . TRBJ2-3 TRBV7-3 .
CASSLFAGQETQYF TGTGCCAGCAGTTTATTCGCGGGACAAGAGACCCAGTACTTC once TRBJ2-5 TRBV28 .
CASSPPQTGHANTGELFF TGCGCCAGCAGCCCCCCCCAGACAGGCCACGCGAACACCGGGGAGCTGTTTTTT once TRBJ2-2 TRBV5-1 .
CANSSMMTGKETQYF TGTGCCAACAGTTCCATGATGACAGGGAAAGAGACCCAGTACTTC . TRBJ2-5 TRBV28 TRBD1
CASSLTGPIYEQYF TGTGCCAGCAGCTTAACAGGACCCATCTACGAGCAGTACTTC . TRBJ2-7 TRBV7-9 .
CASSQDRDYEQYF TGCGCCAGCAGCCAGGACAGGGACTACGAGCAGTACTTC . TRBJ2-7 TRBV4-3 TRBD1
CASSQDEGVRGYTF TGCGCCAGCAGCCAAGATGAGGGGGTTAGAGGCTACACCTTC once TRBJ1-2 TRBV4-1 .
CASSSRTGVVYEQYF TGTGCCAGCAGCTCTCGGACAGGGGTAGTCTACGAGCAGTACTTC . TRBJ2-7 TRBV5-6 TRBD1
CASSLGNYEQYF TGTGCCAGCAGCCTCGGGAACTACGAGCAGTACTTC . TRBJ2-7 TRBV5-6 .
CAWNRDKNEKLFF TGTGCCTGGAACCGGGACAAAAATGAAAAACTGTTTTTT . TRBJ1-4 TRBV30 .
CASSIGGSTGELFF TGTGCCAGCAGTATTGGAGGGAGCACCGGGGAGCTGTTTTTT . TRBJ2-2 TRBV28 .
CASSLGLEQYF TGCGCCAGCAGCTTGGGACTCGAGCAGTACTTC . TRBJ2-7 TRBV5-1 .
CASGLGLAGKHF TGTGCCAGCGGGCTCGGACTAGCAGGAAAGCACTTC . TRBJ2-5 TRBV2 TRBD2
CASSQDRTGGSGNTIYF TGTGCCAGCAGCCAAGACCGAACAGGGGGCTCTGGAAACACCATATATTTT . TRBJ1-3 TRBV4-2 TRBD1
CASSEVAGSYNEQFF TGTGCCAGCAGTGAAGTAGCGGGTTCCTACAATGAGCAGTTCTTC . TRBJ2-1 TRBV2 TRBD2
CASTRYSLVNTEAFF TGTGCCAGCACGAGATATAGTTTGGTGAACACTGAAGCTTTCTTT . TRBJ1-1 TRBV5-8 .
CASRLAGVETGELFF TGTGCCAGTAGATTAGCGGGGGTAGAAACCGGGGAGCTGTTTTTT . TRBJ2-2 TRBV19 TRBD2
CAISELGTGDGYTF TGTGCCATCAGTGAACTAGGGACAGGTGATGGCTACACCTTC . TRBJ1-2 TRBV10-3 TRBD1
CASSERSGLKYEQYF TGTGCCAGCAGTGAAAGGTCAGGTCTCAAGTACGAGCAGTACTTC once TRBJ2-7 TRBV2 .
CASSELGTGGVEQYF TGTGCCAGCAGTGAATTGGGGACAGGGGGCGTAGAGCAGTACTTC . TRBJ2-5 TRBV6-1 TRBD1
CASSLPPGPYEQYF TGTGCCAGCAGTTTACCCCCAGGCCCCTACGAGCAGTACTTC . TRBJ2-7 TRBV28 .
CASSLSTGTYSYEQYF TGTGCCAGCAGTTTATCGACAGGGACATACTCCTACGAGCAGTACTTC . TRBJ2-7 TRBV27 TRBD1
CATSGTGGWSNQPQHF TGTGCCACTTCCGGGACAGGGGGTTGGAGCAATCAGCCCCAGCATTTT . TRBJ1-5 TRBV15 TRBD1
CASSDGTGLGLAVNEQFF TGTGCCAGCAGCGACGGGACAGGGCTGGGACTAGCGGTGAATGAGCAGTTCTTC . TRBJ2-1 TRBV9 TRBD2
CASSPGTSGRNEQYF TGTGCCAGCAGCCCGGGGACTAGCGGGAGGAACGAGCAGTACTTC . TRBJ2-7 TRBV7-2 TRBD2
CASSQTGPLESPLHF TGTGCCAGCAGCCAGACAGGGCCCTTGGAGTCACCCCTCCACTTT . TRBJ1-6 TRBV2 TRBD1
CASSFRHLAHEQYF TGTGCCAGCAGCTTTCGACACCTTGCCCACGAGCAGTACTTC . TRBJ2-7 TRBV7-9 .
CASSSSGLAGETQYF TGTGCCAGCAGTTCCTCGGGACTAGCGGGAGAGACCCAGTACTTC . TRBJ2-5 TRBV7-3 TRBD2
CAWRYDMVYNSPLHF TGTGCCTGGAGGTATGACATGGTGTATAATTCACCCCTCCACTTT once TRBJ1-6 TRBV30 .
CASSVGNSHTEAFF TGTGCCAGCAGCGTAGGGAACAGTCACACTGAAGCTTTCTTT . TRBJ1-1 TRBV9 .
CSSSLELVYNEQFF TGTTCCAGCAGCTTAGAACTAGTCTACAATGAGCAGTTCTTC . TRBJ2-1 TRBV7-9 .
CASRQIHSTNEKLFF TGTGCCAGCAGACAGATACACTCAACTAATGAAAAACTGTTTTTT . TRBJ1-4 TRBV6-1 .
CASSRSRLAGQRETQYF TGTGCCAGCAGCCGCTCTAGGCTAGCGGGGCAGCGGGAGACCCAGTACTTC . TRBJ2-5 TRBV7-2 TRBD2
CASSQDSYGYTF TGTGCCAGCAGCCAGGACAGCTATGGCTACACCTTC . TRBJ1-2 TRBV5-4 .
CAWSVFLGQGSHPAKNIQYF TGTGCCTGGAGTGTATTTTTGGGACAGGGATCCCATCCAGCCAAAAACATTCAGTACTTC few TRBJ2-4 TRBV30 TRBD1
CASSTGQGANTEAFF TGTGCCAGCAGCACGGGACAGGGGGCGAACACTGAAGCTTTCTTT . TRBJ1-1 TRBV5-4 TRBD1
CAWSRGQLSVYSPLHF TGTGCCTGGAGTCGGGGACAGCTTTCCGTTTATTCACCCCTCCACTTT few TRBJ1-6 TRBV30 TRBD1
CASRETGGPYGYTF TGTGCCAGCAGAGAGACAGGGGGGCCCTATGGCTACACCTTC . TRBJ1-2 TRBV28 TRBD1
CSARRTGELFF TGCAGTGCTAGGCGCACCGGGGAGCTGTTTTTT . TRBJ2-2 TRBV20-1 .
CAWSVRDRGSSTQYF TGTGCCTGGAGTGTAAGGGATAGGGGTAGTTCAACGCAGTATTTT . TRBJ2-3 TRBV30 .
CASSREVGDTEAFF TGTGCCAGCAGCAGGGAGGTAGGGGACACTGAAGCTTTCTTT . TRBJ1-1 TRBV21-1 .
CAIRRQGDSYEQYF TGTGCCATCAGACGACAGGGCGATTCCTACGAGCAGTACTTC . TRBJ2-7 TRBV10-3 TRBD1
CASSTGQGGQPQHF TGTGCCAGCAGTACAGGACAGGGCGGTCAGCCCCAGCATTTT . TRBJ1-5 TRBV6-5 TRBD1
CASSLAQGGGPYEQYF TGTGCCAGCAGCTTAGCACAGGGCGGGGGTCCCTACGAGCAGTACTTC once TRBJ2-7 TRBV11-2 .
CASSVGTGATDTQYF TGTGCCAGCAGCGTCGGGACAGGGGCCACAGATACGCAGTATTTT . TRBJ2-3 TRBV6-1 TRBD1
CASSLGDRGTYEQYF TGTGCCAGCAGTTTAGGGGACAGGGGCACATACGAGCAGTACTTC . TRBJ2-7 TRBV28 TRBD1
CASSLTSDLSGANVLTF TGTGCCAGCAGCTTAACTAGCGACCTCTCTGGGGCCAACGTCCTGACTTTC . TRBJ2-6 TRBV7-3 .
CASSPDRLVDTIYF TGTGCCAGCAGCCCCGACAGGCTGGTCGACACCATATATTTT . TRBJ1-3 TRBV5-4 .